One and the same sample provided the 5 T cell receptor beta chains below, sequenced in a study of T cell responses to AZD1222 COVID-19 vaccine. Generated by immunoSEQ multiplex PCR, the TCRdb table keeps only in-frame clones and is missing some. The repertoire consists of tens of thousands of clones, with around 82% occurring once and the leading ten covering approximately 25%. The sequencing here drew on peripheral blood, taken 28 days after the second AZD1222 dose. The receptor source for this set is an adult who received the AZD1222 COVID-19 vaccine.

This chain uses TRBV30 with TRBJ1-1, with 7 nucleotides matching TRBD1. V was pared by 0 bases and J by 1 base, with 11 bases of the junction left unmatched. CDR1 GTSNPN and CDR2 SVGIG come from the germline V gene (reference sequence). The CDR3 totals 17 residues. The CDR3: CAWSVRLRGLTNTEAFF. The CDR3, as DNA: TGTGCCTGGAGTGTCCGGTTGAGGGGGCTAACGAACACTGAAGCTTTCTTT.

The rearrangement uses TRBV18 and TRBJ2-1; TRBD2 matches at 10 bases. This CDR3 is 16 amino acids long. CDR1 and CDR2 from the germline V gene are KGHSH and LQKENI. J gave up 7 bases and V 2 bases, and 8 bases lay outside the gene matches. The DNA of the CDR3 is TGTGCCAGCTCACCAGGGTCTACAGCGGGGGGGAATGAGCAGTTCTTC. This codes for CASSPGSTAGGNEQFF.

The gene calls are TRBV5-4 and TRBJ2-2; TRBD1 matches at 7 bases. Per germline, CDR1 SGHNT and CDR2 YYREEE (reference sequence). The V and J ends lost 1 base and 2 bases, in that order; junction bases with no gene match: 8. The CDR3 is made up of 17 amino acids. This chain's CDR3 is CASSLSWDSLNTGELFF. The CDR3 nucleotides read TGTGCCAGCAGCTTGTCCTGGGACAGCTTAAACACCGGGGAGCTGTTTTTT.

The chain recombines TRBV7-2 with TRBJ2-1; D unclear. V shed 1 base and J shed 6 bases, with 16 bases lying between them. Germline V gives CDR1 SGHTA, CDR2 FQGNSA. The CDR3 covers 16 residues. CDR3 nucleotide sequence: TGTGCCAGCAGCTTAGTTGTGGCGGTCCTCTCCAATGAGCAGTTCTTC. Its translation: CASSLVVAVLSNEQFF.

The chain joins TRBV4-3 to TRBJ2-3; TRBD2 matches 7 bases. V was pared by 0 bases and J by 6 bases, with 6 bases of the junction left unmatched. The V gene's germline CDR1 is LGHNA and CDR2 YSLEER. This CDR3 has 15 amino acids. The CDR3 DNA reads TGCGCCAGCAGCCAAGAGCGGGAGCTCGAGGATACGCAGTATTTT. Translating gives CASSQERELEDTQYF.